A selection of T cell receptor beta chains follows, all from one sample in a study of beta chain features in type 1 diabetes. Assay: immunoSEQ multiplex PCR; the TCRdb copy retains only in-frame clones and omits some. The data show around 130,000 clones, 7.5% to 9.5% seen once. Input material: central memory CD4+ T cells from blood. The receptors derive from a young man with type 1 diabetes. CDR3s include the opening cysteine and the closing phenylalanine or tryptophan. A D gene is named only where the DNA matches it firmly. Where a row states a size, it is once, few, many or the class of an expanded clone; other rows omit it.

J | D | V | size | CDR3 | DNA
TRBJ2-3 | TRBD2 | TRBV19 | NA | CASSIRSGGTDTQYF | TGTGCCAGTAGTATCCGGAGCGGGGGGACAGATACGCAGTATTTT
TRBJ2-2 | NA | TRBV7-9 | many | CASSPRDAGELFF | TGTGCCAGCAGCCCCAGGGATGCCGGGGAGCTGTTTTTT
TRBJ1-1 | NA | TRBV6-1 | NA | CASSGHWTDPMNTEAFF | TGTGCCAGCAGTGGCCACTGGACAGACCCTATGAACACTGAAGCTTTCTTT
TRBJ1-5 | TRBD1 | TRBV6-6 | NA | CASSYLGTGGNQPQHF | TGTGCCAGCAGTTACTTGGGGACAGGGGGTAATCAGCCCCAGCATTTT
TRBJ2-1 | TRBD2 | TRBV5-1 | NA | CASSPGTSGYNEQFF | TGCGCCAGCAGCCCGGGGACTAGCGGCTACAATGAGCAGTTCTTC
TRBJ2-7 | NA | TRBV29-1 | few | CSVVRQGGTAGGYEQYF | TGCAGCGTTGTTCGACAGGGGGGGACAGCGGGGGGCTACGAGCAGTACTTC
TRBJ2-3 | TRBD1 | TRBV4-2 | few | CASSHATGHWEDTQYF | TGTGCCAGCAGCCACGCGACAGGGCATTGGGAAGATACGCAGTATTTT
TRBJ2-3 | TRBD1 | TRBV4-3 | few | CASSQENRGHSTDTQYF | TGCGCCAGCAGCCAAGAGAACAGGGGGCACAGCACAGATACGCAGTATTTT
TRBJ1-5 | TRBD1 | TRBV7-2 | NA | CASGTGPNQPQHF | TGTGCCAGCGGGACAGGGCCCAATCAGCCCCAGCATTTT
TRBJ2-3 | NA | TRBV11-2 | NA | CASSSGSTDTQYF | TGTGCCAGCAGCTCAGGGAGCACAGATACGCAGTATTTT
TRBJ1-6 | NA | TRBV9 | few | CASSVDGNSPLHF | TGTGCCAGCAGCGTAGACGGGAATTCACCCCTCCACTTT
TRBJ1-2 | NA | TRBV2 | few | CASSVQEANYGYTF | TGTGCCAGCAGTGTGCAGGAAGCTAACTATGGCTACACCTTC
TRBJ2-7 | NA | TRBV7-2 | few | CASSLGLGYEQYF | TGTGCCAGCAGCTTGGGACTCGGCTACGAGCAGTACTTC